In its sample, the clone carrying this TCR beta chain was seen a few times. Measured with immunoSEQ multiplex PCR; TCRdb has only the in-frame clones, and not every one. The table records over 850,000 clones, approximately 78% of them present only once. The entry originates in a study of shared clonotypes between healthy human individuals. Germline V gives CDR1 MDHEN, CDR2 SYDVKM. V lost 8 bases, J lost 4 bases, and 11 bases lay in between. This CDR3 contains 12 residues. The chain couples TRBV28 to TRBJ1-2; D is undetermined. This TCR was sampled from a man between 18 and 29 years old in good health. Some clones in this sample may be carry-over from other donors' samples. The sequencing input was memory CD4+ T cells from PBMCs. Subset reported: CD45RA-negative fraction. This CDR3 reads CASAKGGYGYTF. The DNA for the CDR3 is TGTGCCAGCGCGAAAGGAGGCTATGGCTACACCTTC.